This is a list of T cell receptor beta chains from one sample in a study of blood T cell repertoires in COVID-19. TCRdb's table, derived via immunoSEQ multiplex PCR, lists solely in-frame clones and lacks some. This sample has fewer than 200,000 clones; around 89% occur once, and the top ten carry under 30%. Sequences were obtained from peripheral blood. These receptors were taken from a man aged 55 to 70 with acute or convalescent COVID-19. Both conserved end residues are part of each CDR3. A D gene is named only where the DNA matches it firmly.

v_call: TRBV24-1; d_call: TRBD1; j_call: TRBJ1-2; cdr3_aa: CATSDNTGGAYYGYTF
v_call: TRBV6-5; d_call: TRBD1; j_call: TRBJ1-5; cdr3_aa: CASKTGQGQSQPQHF
v_call: TRBV5-1; d_call: -; j_call: TRBJ2-1; cdr3_aa: CASSGGGSKHNEQFF
v_call: TRBV19; d_call: TRBD2; j_call: TRBJ2-2; cdr3_aa: CASSIDLRLAGHTGELFF
v_call: TRBV14; d_call: -; j_call: TRBJ2-1; cdr3_aa: CASSQAGLAGEQFF
v_call: TRBV6-5; d_call: -; j_call: TRBJ2-5; cdr3_aa: CASSYNSAGAQYF
v_call: TRBV19; d_call: -; j_call: TRBJ1-3; cdr3_aa: CASSIGSSGNTIYF
v_call: TRBV24-1; d_call: TRBD2; j_call: TRBJ2-5; cdr3_aa: CATSDSLLAGQETQYF
v_call: TRBV18; d_call: TRBD1; j_call: TRBJ2-5; cdr3_aa: CASSPMPWQGARETQYF
v_call: TRBV6-2/TRBV6-3; d_call: -; j_call: TRBJ2-2; cdr3_aa: CASSFRPGELFF
v_call: TRBV18; d_call: -; j_call: TRBJ1-5; cdr3_aa: CASSPAGNQPQHF
v_call: TRBV21-1; d_call: -; j_call: TRBJ1-5; cdr3_aa: CASQAGGNQPQHF
v_call: TRBV2; d_call: TRBD2; j_call: TRBJ2-5; cdr3_aa: CASRRTGGETQYF
v_call: TRBV7-8; d_call: -; j_call: TRBJ2-1; cdr3_aa: CASSLVTGPGYEQFF
v_call: TRBV11-2; d_call: -; j_call: TRBJ1-5; cdr3_aa: CASSLAGHGRPQHF
v_call: TRBV19; d_call: -; j_call: TRBJ2-6; cdr3_aa: CASSIDHSGANVLTF
v_call: TRBV5-1; d_call: TRBD1; j_call: TRBJ1-3; cdr3_aa: CASRMGQGAYTIYF
v_call: TRBV29-1; d_call: -; j_call: TRBJ2-3; cdr3_aa: CSAIPGLNTDTQYF
v_call: TRBV30; d_call: TRBD2; j_call: TRBJ2-3; cdr3_aa: CAWSVLAGGRSDTQYF
v_call: TRBV7-8; d_call: TRBD1; j_call: TRBJ1-2; cdr3_aa: CASSLGTGSSYGYTF
v_call: TRBV29-1; d_call: -; j_call: TRBJ1-2; cdr3_aa: CSVDPRGGYTF
v_call: TRBV30; d_call: TRBD1; j_call: TRBJ1-2; cdr3_aa: CAWRRTSDRPPWGYGYTF
v_call: TRBV5-1; d_call: -; j_call: TRBJ1-1; cdr3_aa: CASSTGLDTEAFF
v_call: TRBV5-1; d_call: TRBD1; j_call: TRBJ1-6; cdr3_aa: CASSLLEQGASPLHF
v_call: TRBV29-1; d_call: TRBD1; j_call: TRBJ2-1; cdr3_aa: CSVVLARTGREQFF
v_call: TRBV27; d_call: TRBD1; j_call: TRBJ1-2; cdr3_aa: CASSRKGQGDGYTF
v_call: TRBV7-2; d_call: -; j_call: TRBJ1-1; cdr3_aa: CASSLVLTEAFF
v_call: TRBV6-5; d_call: TRBD1; j_call: TRBJ1-4; cdr3_aa: CASSYRQGNEKLFF
v_call: TRBV15; d_call: -; j_call: TRBJ1-4; cdr3_aa: CATSRETGHHEYRPKEKLFF
v_call: TRBV6-2/TRBV6-3; d_call: TRBD1; j_call: TRBJ2-2; cdr3_aa: CASSYSGQGFGELFF
v_call: TRBV4-3; d_call: TRBD2; j_call: TRBJ2-1; cdr3_aa: CASSQSSGDYNEQFF
v_call: TRBV11-2; d_call: TRBD2; j_call: TRBJ2-7; cdr3_aa: CASSLYGGDAYEQYF
v_call: TRBV6-1; d_call: TRBD1; j_call: TRBJ1-2; cdr3_aa: CASSDGQGALDYGYTF
v_call: TRBV6-5; d_call: -; j_call: TRBJ2-7; cdr3_aa: CASSVGSGLTYEQYF
v_call: TRBV6-5; d_call: -; j_call: TRBJ1-1; cdr3_aa: CASHRRGSMNTEAFF
v_call: TRBV18; d_call: TRBD1; j_call: TRBJ2-5; cdr3_aa: CASSPRTGRETQYF
v_call: TRBV4-1; d_call: -; j_call: TRBJ1-6; cdr3_aa: CASSQEILAGRGSPLHF
v_call: TRBV14; d_call: -; j_call: TRBJ2-2; cdr3_aa: CASRGGTGRYRTGELFF
v_call: TRBV19; d_call: -; j_call: TRBJ1-3; cdr3_aa: CASSTPVLLSGNTIYF
v_call: TRBV10-3; d_call: TRBD2; j_call: TRBJ2-1; cdr3_aa: CAIGRERSYNEQFF
v_call: TRBV19; d_call: TRBD1; j_call: TRBJ2-2; cdr3_aa: CASRGTGDIRPGELFF